This T cell receptor (beta chain) was identified during a study of tumor and adjacent non-tumor tissue in lung cancer. Whole-study results and caveats: Significantly higher TCR diversity was found in tumor than normal lung.

The library came from three nested PCR rounds adapted from ARM-PCR protocols. Using its own MiXCR run on the multiplex PCR reads, TCRdb lists one record per CDR3 protein. The sample has some 77,000 distinct CDR3 sequences, roughly 70% seen once. Details on this clonotype: Its cognate antigen is unknown. One base away lies a much larger clone, so this may be a sequencing read error.

RNA was extracted from bulk tissue without any cell sorting. The CDR3 loop spans 16 amino acids. Per the germline V gene, CDR1 is SGHAT and CDR2 is FQNNGV. The J segment lost 2 bases and the V segment lost 2 bases, leaving 7 bases of the junction unmatched. What was sequenced was lung tumor tissue. The chain carries TRBV11-2 and TRBJ2-5, with TRBD1 identical over 8 bases. This receptor was taken from an older woman with non-small cell lung cancer. CDR3: CASSLQGAVGQETQYF. The CDR3 DNA reads TGTGCCAGCAGCTTACAGGGGGCGGTGGGGCAAGAGACCCAGTACTTC.